The sample holds one count of the clone carrying this T cell receptor (beta chain). The data originate from a study of shared clonotypes between healthy human individuals. The protocol was immunoSEQ multiplex PCR, while the TCRdb copy is restricted to in-frame clones and leaves out a portion. The sample yields approximately 1,000,000 clones, approximately 80% seen once. The sequenced sample consisted of memory CD4+ T cells from PBMCs. Specified subset: CD45RA-negative fraction. This sequence was found in a man between 18 and 29 years old in good health. Some clones in this sample may be carry-over from other donors' samples.

CDR3 loop: CASSLAGDTDTQYF. The CDR3 nucleotides read TGCGCCAGCAGCTTGGCCGGGGACACAGATACGCAGTATTTT. This chain links TRBV5-1 with TRBJ2-3; D is possibly TRBD2 (5 bases). The germline V gene encodes CDR1 SGHRS and CDR2 YFSETQ. The CDR3 runs 14 residues. Trimming took 0 bases from V and 2 from J, leaving 7 bases between them.